This TCR beta chain was retrieved from a study of T cell responses to AZD1222 COVID-19 vaccine. Here immunoSEQ multiplex PCR was the method, and the copy in TCRdb shows in-frame clones only, minus some. The table has about 100,000 clones, nearly 90% seen once. As concerns this clone: The antigen remains unidentified.

Whole-study results and caveats: Among those given AZD1222, only five or six were seropositive at baseline.

The sequence was obtained from an adult who received the AZD1222 COVID-19 vaccine. The specimen was peripheral blood, collected 28 days after the second AZD1222 dose.

The DNA for the CDR3 is TGTGCCAGCAGCTTGGGCAGGGCGGATGGCTACACCTTC. Protein product: CASSLGRADGYTF. The V call is TRBV5-5, the J call TRBJ1-2; the D gene is possibly TRBD1 (5 bases). The V gene's germline CDR1 is SGHKS and CDR2 YYEKEE (reference sequence). V dropped 0 bases and J dropped 6 bases, with 9 bases sitting between them. The CDR3 has 13 residues.